The entry that follows covers one T cell receptor beta chain sequence. The V and J ends lost 9 bases and 5 bases, in that order; junction bases with no gene match: 4. The CDR3 consists of 13 residues. From germline, CDR1 is LNHDA and CDR2 SQIVND (reference sequence). These data come from a study of CD8+ T cells in alopecia areata. The overall study: Twice a day, 5 to 10 mg of oral tofacitinib was administered to treated patients. Treatment with tofacitinib (6 to 18 months) was followed by 6 months off drug.

As the sequencing template, cDNA was produced by extracting RNA and reverse transcribing it. Only in-frame clones appear in the TCRdb table, and some are missing; sequencing was by immunoSEQ multiplex PCR. Found here are some 180,000 clones, around 63% of them singletons; the top ten hold about 1.5%. Sequenced material: CD4+ T cells sorted from blood, taken at week 0. This clonotype was obtained from a human donor with alopecia areata. The J gene is TRBJ2-1, the V gene TRBV19; 10 bases line up with TRBD1. CDR3 coding DNA: TGTGCCAGCAAAGACAGGGGGCACAATGAGCAGTTCTTC. The encoded protein is CASKDRGHNEQFF.